The rows below give T cell receptor beta chains drawn from one sample of a study of beta chain features in type 1 diabetes. TCRdb keeps only in-frame clones here, not all; method: immunoSEQ multiplex PCR. The sample includes around 250,000 clones, more than 11% of them seen just once. The sequencing sample was made of naive CD4+ T cells from blood. Source of these receptors: a man aged 30 to 45 with type 1 diabetes. Both conserved end residues are part of each CDR3. Fields, in order: J gene, V gene, D gene, clone size, CDR3 protein, CDR3 DNA. A D gene is named only where the DNA matches it firmly. Clone sizes are given selectively: once, few, many, or a class where the clone is expanded.

>TRBJ1-5|TRBV15|TRBD1|NA
CATSRETGAGNQPQHF
TGTGCCACCAGCAGGGAGACAGGGGCCGGCAATCAGCCCCAGCATTTT
>TRBJ2-2|TRBV15|NA|NA
CATKLGGGGELFF
TGTGCCACCAAGCTAGGAGGAGGCGGGGAGCTGTTTTTT
>TRBJ2-3|TRBV7-2|TRBD2|NA
CASSLWRGSGGGTDTQYF
TGTGCCAGCAGCTTATGGCGCGGGAGCGGAGGGGGCACAGATACGCAGTATTTT
>TRBJ2-3|TRBV5-4|TRBD2|NA
CASSSTGSSGGFADTQYF
TGTGCCAGCAGCTCAACTGGGAGTAGCGGGGGATTTGCAGATACGCAGTATTTT
>TRBJ1-2|TRBV4-2|TRBD1|NA
CASSQVRDRGRGYTF
TGTGCCAGCAGCCAAGTCCGGGACAGGGGGCGCGGCTACACCTTC
>TRBJ2-7|TRBV5-4|TRBD1|NA
CASSSGTGFGYEQYF
TGTGCCAGCAGCTCCGGGACAGGGTTCGGGTACGAGCAGTACTTC
>TRBJ2-1|TRBV29-1|NA|NA
CSACDYNEQFF
TGCAGCGCATGCGACTACAATGAGCAGTTCTTC
>TRBJ2-2|TRBV30|TRBD1|few
CAWRGRGTGELFF
TGTGCCTGGAGGGGCAGGGGGACCGGGGAGCTGTTTTTT
>TRBJ1-5|TRBV30|NA|NA
CAWSRRTLSNQPQHF
TGTGCCTGGAGTCGGCGGACACTTAGCAATCAGCCCCAGCATTTT
>TRBJ2-3|TRBV6-5|NA|few
CASSYGQDTDTQYF
TGTGCCAGCAGTTACGGGCAGGACACAGATACGCAGTATTTT
>TRBJ2-1|TRBV7-2|TRBD1|NA
CASSLNRGTYNEQFF
TGTGCCAGCAGCCTTAACAGGGGGACTTACAATGAGCAGTTCTTC